What follows are 28 T cell receptor beta chains derived from one specimen sequenced in a study of blood T cell repertoires in COVID-19. Method: immunoSEQ multiplex PCR; TCRdb's copy keeps in-frame clones and lacks some. The sample includes about 130,000 clones, nearly 85% of them seen just once. Sequences were obtained from peripheral blood. The origin of the receptors is a human donor in a cohort sampled during active COVID-19.

The chain couples TRBV9 to TRBJ2-2; D not certain. This CDR3 is built from 14 residues. Germline lookup yields CDR1 SGDLS and CDR2 YYNGEE. The V and J ends lost 0 bases and 7 bases respectively, with 10 bases between them. Here the CDR3 reads CASSVAEVGGELFF. The CDR3 DNA reads TGTGCCAGCAGCGTAGCCGAGGTTGGCGGGGAGCTGTTTTTT. Based on the CDR3 plus reference TRBV9 and TRBJ2-2, the full variable domain is DSGVTQTPKHLITATGQRVTLRCSPRSGDLSVYWYQQSLDQGLQFLIQYYNGEERAKGNILERFSAQQFPDLHSELNLSSLELGDSALYFCASSVAEVGGELFFGEGSRLTVL.

The chain combines TRBV5-1 with TRBJ2-3, with D perhaps TRBD1 (6 bases). CDR1 and CDR2 (germline): SGHRS, YFSETQ. The CDR3 has 14 amino acids. The V and J ends lost 0 bases and 4 bases respectively, with 9 bases between them. The CDR3 bases are TGCGCCAGCAGCTTGGCCAGGGGCCCAGATACGCAGTATTTT. Translation: CASSLARGPDTQYF.

This chain connects TRBV3-1 (or the pseudogene TRBV3-2) to TRBJ2-1; no firm D call. In germline, CDR1 is LGHDT, CDR2 YNNKEL (reference sequence). Deletions cut 4 bases from V and 5 bases from J, with 6 bases between. CDR3 length equals 12 residues. In nucleotides, the CDR3 is TGTGCCAGCAGCCGAACTAACAATGAGCAGTTCTTC. Protein sequence: CASSRTNNEQFF.

The chain couples TRBV19 to TRBJ1-1; D uncertain. Trimming removed 4 bases at V and 5 bases at J, with 5 bases between. Germline lookup yields CDR1 LNHDA and CDR2 SQIVND (reference sequence). The CDR3 contains 11 residues. The CDR3 DNA sequence: TGTGCCAGTAGTACCCTGACTGAAGCTTTCTTT. Amino acid sequence: CASSTLTEAFF.

V gene TRBV3-1 (or the pseudogene TRBV3-2) combines with J gene TRBJ1-1; 10 positions agree with TRBD1. Germline V gene lookup returns CDR1 LGHDT and CDR2 YNNKEL (reference sequence). This CDR3 is 15 amino acids long. J was trimmed by 1 base and V by 1 base; bases with no gene match: 0. The DNA of the CDR3 is TGTGCCAGCAGCCAAGGACAGGGGGCGAACACTGAAGCTTTCTTT. Translating it yields CASSQGQGANTEAFF.

This clone came up once. The chain carries TRBV9 and TRBJ1-2, with TRBD1 matching over 8 bases. Germline V gene lookup returns CDR1 SGDLS and CDR2 YYNGEE. CDR3 length: 14 residues. V shed 4 bases, J shed 8 bases, and the junction held 10 bases outside the gene matches. DNA of the CDR3: TGTGCCAGCAGCCCAGGACAGGGTGGTTCCGGCTACACCTTC. It translates to CASSPGQGGSGYTF.

This chain links TRBV19 with TRBJ1-3, with D possibly being TRBD1 (5 bases). The V and J ends lost 4 bases and 4 bases respectively, with 11 bases between them. The germline gives CDR1 LNHDA, CDR2 SQIVND (reference sequence). The CDR3 is 14 residues long. The CDR3 sequence: CASSSTGHGNTIYF. CDR3 coding DNA: TGTGCCAGTAGTAGTACAGGACACGGAAACACCATATATTTT. Full variable domain (outside the CDR3, taken from reference TRBV19 and TRBJ1-3): DGGITQSPKYLFRKEGQNVTLSCEQNLNHDAMYWYRQDPGQGLRLIYYSQIVNDFQKGDIAEGYSVSREKKESFPLTVTSAQKNPTAFYLCASSSTGHGNTIYFGEGSWLTVV.

The chain uses TRBV3-1 (or the pseudogene TRBV3-2) and TRBJ2-5; TRBD2 matches 7 bases. The CDR3 loop spans 13 amino acids. The V gene's germline CDR1 is LGHDT and CDR2 YNNKEL (reference sequence). V dropped 4 bases and J dropped 1; count of bases not matched to a gene: 0. In DNA, the CDR3 is TGTGCCAGCAGCCCGGGGGGCCAAGAGACCCAGTACTTC. It is translated as CASSPGGQETQYF.

The chain couples TRBV6-2 or TRBV6-3 to TRBJ1-5; TRBD1 is a possible D gene (6 bases). CDR1 is MNHEY and CDR2 is SVGEGT in the germline V gene. The CDR3 has 13 amino acids. Trimming removed 2 bases at V and 9 bases at J, with 11 bases between. In DNA form, the CDR3 reads TGTGCCAGCAGTTACGAAACAGGGAGGCCCCAGCATTTT. This encodes CASSYETGRPQHF.

This chain uses TRBV5-4 with TRBJ2-1; 13 positions agree with TRBD2. The CDR3 is 16 residues long. V gave up 0 bases and J gave up 7 bases; unmatched junction bases: 4. Germline V lookup: CDR1 SGHNT, CDR2 YYREEE (reference sequence). The CDR3 spells CASSLGTSGSSNEQFF. The CDR3 coding sequence is TGTGCCAGCAGCTTGGGGACTAGCGGGAGCTCAAATGAGCAGTTCTTC.

The chain combines TRBV6-5 with TRBJ2-1; D is possibly TRBD2 (5 bases). Deletions cut 0 bases from V and 5 bases from J, with 14 bases between. Germline CDR1 and CDR2: MNHEY and SVGAGI. The CDR3 is 16 amino acids. The CDR3, as DNA: TGTGCCAGCAGTTACTCGCGCACCAGACTACACAATGAGCAGTTCTTC. This codes for CASSYSRTRLHNEQFF.

The chain recombines TRBV9 with TRBJ2-4; possibly TRBD1 for D (6 bases). CDR1 is SGDLS, CDR2 YYNGEE, per germline. Trimming removed 3 bases from V and 10 bases from J, with 11 bases in between. The CDR3 sequence is 12 residues long. The CDR3 nucleotides are TGTGCCAGCAGCGCAGAAACAGGGATTCAGTACTTC. Its protein product is CASSAETGIQYF.

The chain uses TRBV9 and TRBJ2-2; D gene unclear. Trimming took 0 bases from V and 1 from J, leaving 7 bases between them. The CDR3 has 15 residues. Germline CDR1 reads SGDLS; CDR2 reads YYNGEE. The CDR3 DNA reads as TGTGCCAGCAGCGTAGCCCCAGAGAACACCGGGGAGCTGTTTTTT. Its translation: CASSVAPENTGELFF.

CDR3: CASSQITGELFF. The CDR3 coding sequence is TGTGCCAGCTCCCAGATCACCGGGGAGCTGTTTTTT. V gene TRBV18 combines with J gene TRBJ2-2, with D hard to call. The CDR3 length is 12 residues. Trimming took 6 bases from V and 4 from J, leaving 6 bases between them. Looked up from germline, CDR1 is KGHSH and CDR2 is LQKENI.

In its sample, this clone was seen once. V gene TRBV12-3 or TRBV12-4 combines with J gene TRBJ1-4; D call uncertain. The CDR3 has 13 residues. V lost 6 bases to trimming and J lost 11 bases, with 16 bases between them. The CDR3 protein is CASSRGRGEKLFF. The CDR3 DNA reads TGTGCCAGCAGCCGCGGCCGAGGCGAGAAACTGTTTTTT.

This clone has a handful of counts. This chain joins TRBV6-2 or TRBV6-3 and TRBJ1-2; 9 positions agree with TRBD1. The CDR3 is 14 residues long. V gave up 6 bases and J gave up 1 base; unmatched junction bases: 3. Germline V gives CDR1 MNHEY, CDR2 SVGEGT. Written as DNA, the CDR3 is TGTGCCAGCAGCACAGGGGGCGTTAACTATGGCTACACCTTC. It codes for CASSTGGVNYGYTF.

This chain links TRBV6-5 with TRBJ2-7; TRBD1 matches 10 bases. Unmatched junction bases numbered 8, after V lost 6 bases and J lost 3 bases. The V gene's germline CDR1 is MNHEY and CDR2 SVGAGI. The CDR3 length is 15 residues. The CDR3 DNA reads as TGTGCCAGCAGGGACGGACAGGGGGGAAACTACGAGCAGTACGTC. Translation: CASRDGQGGNYEQYV.

CDR3 region: CATSTHEGHMNTEAFF. The CDR3 nucleotides read TGTGCCACCAGCACTCATGAAGGACATATGAACACTGAAGCTTTCTTT. V is TRBV15 and J is TRBJ1-1, with TRBD1 as a possible D gene (5 bases). The CDR3 contains 16 residues. The germline V gene has CDR1 LNHNV and CDR2 YYDKDF (reference sequence). V lost 4 bases to trimming and J lost 0 bases, with 15 bases between them.

The chain is built from TRBV5-1 and TRBJ2-5; possible D gene TRBD2, 6 bases. The CDR3 spans 14 residues. Trimming took off 4 bases at V and 5 bases at J, with 15 bases between the two ends. The V gene's germline CDR1 is SGHRS and CDR2 YFSETQ. CDR3 amino acids: CASSPGSRGETQYF. In DNA form, the CDR3 reads TGCGCCAGCAGCCCCGGGAGCCGTGGGGAGACCCAGTACTTC.

The rearrangement uses TRBV4-3 and TRBJ1-2; D uncertain. The ends were cut back, 0 bases at V and 8 bases at J, with 10 bases in the middle. This CDR3 has 13 amino acids. Germline-derived CDR1 and CDR2 are LGHNA and YSLEER. This CDR3 reads CASSQELGAGYTF. The DNA for the CDR3 is TGCGCCAGCAGCCAAGAACTTGGTGCAGGCTACACCTTC.

This chain connects TRBV18 to TRBJ1-2; D perhaps matches TRBD1 (5 bases). This CDR3 has 14 residues. The V end lost 2 bases, the J end lost 4 bases, and 11 bases lay between the germline ends. Germline CDR1 KGHSH, CDR2 LQKENI. The CDR3 here is CASSPSGEAYGYTF. In DNA, the CDR3 is TGTGCCAGCTCACCATCGGGGGAGGCCTATGGCTACACCTTC.

The chain combines TRBV30 with TRBJ1-5; 7 nucleotides agree with TRBD1. Germline CDR1 reads GTSNPN; CDR2 reads SVGIG (reference sequence). CDR3 length: 12 amino acids. The ends lost 8 bases at V and 6 bases at J; junction bases unmatched: 7. The DNA of the CDR3 is TGTGCCGCTGCACAGGGGCTTCAGCCCCAGCATTTT. This codes for CAAAQGLQPQHF. Full variable domain (outside the CDR3, taken from reference TRBV30 and TRBJ1-5): SQTIHQWPATLVQPVGSPLSLECTVEGTSNPNLYWYRQAAGRGLQLLFYSVGIGQISSEVPQNLSASRPQDRQFILSSKKLLLSDSGFYLCAAAQGLQPQHFGDGTRLSIL.

The chain combines TRBV5-6 with TRBJ1-2, with 7 bases fitting TRBD1. V shed 4 bases and J 6 bases; nucleotides not matched to a gene: 12. Germline-derived CDR1 and CDR2 are SGHDT and YYEEEE. This CDR3 region has 15 residues. The CDR3 DNA reads as TGTGCCAGCAGCGGGACAGCAGATTATTCTGATGGCTACACCTTC. Its translation is CASSGTADYSDGYTF.

This clone was recorded once. This rearrangement joins TRBV19 to TRBJ1-4; possible D gene TRBD1, 5 bases. V was shortened by 0 bases and J by 8 bases, with 16 bases between the two germline ends. The CDR3 runs to 16 residues. Germline CDR1 and CDR2: LNHDA and SQIVND (reference sequence). CDR3 nucleotide sequence: TGTGCCAGTAGTATAGATTCCGCAGGGCGTAAGGAAAAACTGTTTTTT. Its protein is CASSIDSAGRKEKLFF.

The rearrangement joins TRBV5-1 to TRBJ1-2; D may be TRBD1 (5 bases). Germline V gene lookup returns CDR1 SGHRS and CDR2 YFSETQ. Trimming stripped 0 bases from V and 8 bases from J, with 17 bases between. CDR3 length equals 15 residues. CDR3 region: CASSLGLAGGEGYTF. CDR3 sequence (DNA): TGCGCCAGCAGCTTGGGTCTAGCCGGGGGAGAAGGCTACACCTTC.

The V gene is TRBV6-1, the J gene TRBJ1-2, with 7 bases that match TRBD1. V gave up 9 bases and J gave up 8 bases; unmatched junction bases: 12. Germline values: CDR1 MNHNS, CDR2 SASEGT. The CDR3 covers 13 residues. Here the CDR3 reads CASGDRTSRGYTF. In DNA form, the CDR3 reads TGTGCCAGTGGGGACAGAACTTCTCGCGGCTACACCTTC.

The rearrangement links TRBV15 to TRBJ1-1; D is ambiguous. This CDR3 has 16 residues. The V and J ends lost 2 bases and 4 bases respectively, with 17 bases between them. The germline V gene encodes CDR1 LNHNV and CDR2 YYDKDF (reference sequence). As DNA, the CDR3 is TGTGCCACCAGCAGACCCGGAACCGGAGTCCGCACTGAAGCTTTCTTT. It encodes CATSRPGTGVRTEAFF.

The J gene is TRBJ1-4, the V gene TRBV7-2, with D uncertain. The CDR3 runs to 13 residues. From germline, CDR1 is SGHTA and CDR2 FQGNSA. V was clipped by 5 bases and J by 8 bases, with 12 bases between them. DNA of the CDR3: TGTGCCAGCAGCCTAAACTTCGGGGAAAAACTGTTTTTT. Residues: CASSLNFGEKLFF.